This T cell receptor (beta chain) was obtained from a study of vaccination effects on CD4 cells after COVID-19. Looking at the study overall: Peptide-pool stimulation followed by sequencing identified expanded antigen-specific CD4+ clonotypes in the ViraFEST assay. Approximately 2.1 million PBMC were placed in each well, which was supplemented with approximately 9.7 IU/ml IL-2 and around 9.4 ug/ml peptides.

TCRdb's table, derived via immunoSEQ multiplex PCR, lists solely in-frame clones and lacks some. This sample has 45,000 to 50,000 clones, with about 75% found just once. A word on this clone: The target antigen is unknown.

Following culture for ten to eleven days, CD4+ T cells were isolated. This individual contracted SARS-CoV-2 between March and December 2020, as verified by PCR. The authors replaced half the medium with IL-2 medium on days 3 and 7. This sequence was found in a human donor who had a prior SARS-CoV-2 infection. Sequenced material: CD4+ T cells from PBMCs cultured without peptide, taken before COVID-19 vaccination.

The CDR3 region has the DNA TGTGCCAGCAGCACTTACACAGATACGCAGTATTTT. Translation gives CASSTYTDTQYF. The rearrangement uses TRBV5-5 and TRBJ2-3; D gene uncertain. This CDR3 has 12 residues. V was cut by 4 bases and J by 2 bases, with 5 bases left in between. Germline loops: CDR1 SGHKS, CDR2 YYEKEE (reference sequence).